These 13 T cell receptor beta chains came from one sample sequenced in a study of blood T cell repertoires in COVID-19. The assay was immunoSEQ multiplex PCR, and TCRdb's table has in-frame clones only and misses some. Here the sample spans 95,000 to 150,000 clones, about four fifths being singletons. Sequenced sample: peripheral blood. The origin of the receptors is a man between 60 and 70 years old with active or convalescent COVID-19.

The chain combines TRBV7-2 with TRBJ2-1; 8 bases agree with TRBD1. Germline V gives CDR1 SGHTA, CDR2 FQGNSA. The V gene end was trimmed by 2 bases and the J gene end by 6 bases; junction bases not matched to a gene: 3. The CDR3 runs 14 residues. CDR3 in DNA: TGTGCCAGCAGCTTAACAGGGGGTGGCAATGAGCAGTTCTTC. Its translation: CASSLTGGGNEQFF. Based on the CDR3 plus reference TRBV7-2 and TRBJ2-1, the full variable domain is GAGVSQSPSNKVTEKGKDVELRCDPISGHTALYWYRQSLGQGLEFLIYFQGNSAPDKSGLPSDRFSAERTGGSVSTLTIQRTQQEDSAVYLCASSLTGGGNEQFFGPGTRLTVL.

This clone was observed a single time. The chain links TRBV9 to TRBJ2-3, with 10 positions matching TRBD2. J lost 2 bases, V lost 0 bases, and 3 bases had no gene match. This CDR3 is 16 amino acids long. CDR1 and CDR2 (germline): SGDLS, YYNGEE. The DNA for the CDR3 is TGTGCCAGCAGCGTAGATACTAGCGGGACCACAGATACGCAGTATTTT. It yields the protein CASSVDTSGTTDTQYF.

This chain joins TRBV28 and TRBJ1-2; TRBD1 aligns across 10 bases. This CDR3 contains 13 residues. With V trimmed by 5 bases and J by 8 bases, 5 bases remained unmatched. In germline, CDR1 is MDHEN, CDR2 SYDVKM. For the CDR3, the DNA is TGTGCCAGCAGTGTAAGGGACAGGGGCGGCTACACCTTC. Its protein product is CASSVRDRGGYTF.

The chain links TRBV19 to TRBJ1-2; no reliable D call. The germline V gene encodes CDR1 LNHDA and CDR2 SQIVND (reference sequence). This CDR3 spans 15 amino acids. The V end was cut by 6 bases, the J end by 0 bases, with 14 bases between. CDR3 DNA: TGTGCCAGTAGAGCCGGGTACGCTCCTAACTATGGCTACACCTTC. Amino acid sequence: CASRAGYAPNYGYTF.

The chain has TRBV28 and TRBJ2-7; TRBD1 matches at 7 bases. With V trimmed by 5 bases and J by 0 bases, 1 base remained unmatched. There are 13 residues in the CDR3. Germline CDR1 is MDHEN and CDR2 is SYDVKM. CDR3 residues: CASSRTGSYEQYF. The DNA for the CDR3 is TGTGCCAGCAGTCGGACAGGCTCCTACGAGCAGTACTTC.

This clone appeared a single time. The chain is built from TRBV12-3 or TRBV12-4 and TRBJ1-1; D may be TRBD1 (5 bases). The CDR3 is 13 residues long. The V end was cut by 7 bases, the J end by 1 base, with 10 bases between. CDR3 bases: TGTGCCAGCAACCCGACAGCGAACACTGAAGCTTTCTTT. This gives the protein CASNPTANTEAFF.

This clone was seen only a few times. The chain joins TRBV3-1 (or the pseudogene TRBV3-2) to TRBJ1-2, with 9 bases fitting TRBD1. Germline loops: CDR1 LGHDT, CDR2 YNNKEL (reference sequence). Trimming took 4 bases from V and 14 from J; bases not matched to a gene: 14. This CDR3 has 14 amino acids. The CDR3 DNA is TGTGCCAGCAGCCTTACGGACAGGGGAGGGTTTTGTACCTTC. Its translation is CASSLTDRGGFCTF.

V gene TRBV11-2 combines with J gene TRBJ2-3, with 8 bases matching TRBD2. This CDR3 contains 17 residues. The junction had 12 bases not matched to a gene; V was cut back by 5 bases and J by 2 bases. Germline V gene lookup returns CDR1 SGHAT and CDR2 FQNNGV. CDR3 sequence reads: CASSREPGLVFTDTQYF. CDR3 in DNA: TGTGCCAGCAGCCGCGAACCGGGACTAGTGTTCACAGATACGCAGTATTTT. Based on the CDR3 plus reference TRBV11-2 and TRBJ2-3, the full variable domain is EAGVAQSPRYKIIEKRQSVAFWCNPISGHATLYWYQQILGQGPKLLIQFQNNGVVDDSQLPKDRFSAERLKGVDSTLKIQPAKLEDSAVYLCASSREPGLVFTDTQYFGPGTRLTVL.

This rearrangement joins TRBV28 to TRBJ2-1; possibly TRBD2 for D (5 bases). The V end lost 8 bases, the J end lost 7 bases, and 18 bases lay between the germline ends. Germline assignment: CDR1 MDHEN and CDR2 SYDVKM. This CDR3 region has 14 residues. The CDR3, as DNA: TGTGCCAGCGAGGGCGGGCTCTCTACTAATGAGCAGTTCTTC. It yields the protein CASEGGLSTNEQFF.

The chain couples TRBV13 to TRBJ2-7, with 10 positions matching TRBD2. Germline V gives CDR1 PRHDT, CDR2 FYEKMQ (reference sequence). The length of the CDR3 is 15 residues. After removal of 0 bases from V and 7 bases from J, the junction contained 6 bases not matched to a gene. The CDR3 protein is CASSLGLAGAEEQYF. The CDR3 DNA sequence: TGTGCCAGCAGCTTAGGGCTAGCGGGGGCGGAGGAGCAGTACTTC.

V is TRBV29-1 and J is TRBJ1-2; no clear D. This CDR3 has 12 amino acids. Between the trimmed V and J ends, which lost 2 bases and 0 bases, there was a span of 4 bases. CDR1 and CDR2 from the germline V gene are SQVTM and ANQGSEA. The chain's CDR3 is CSVETPNYGYTF. DNA for the CDR3: TGCAGCGTTGAAACTCCTAACTATGGCTACACCTTC.

In this sample, this clone turned up a few times. The chain has TRBV15 and TRBJ2-7; 7 positions agree with TRBD1. The V segment lost 4 bases and the J segment 6 bases; nucleotides outside the gene matches: 15. Germline V gene data show CDR1 as LNHNV and CDR2 as YYDKDF (reference sequence). The CDR3 is 16 amino acids. Written as DNA, the CDR3 is TGTGCCACCAGCAACCGACAGGGTATAACGTTCTTCGAGCAGTACTTC. Translated: CATSNRQGITFFEQYF. Using reference TRBV15 and TRBJ2-7 for the parts outside the CDR3, the full variable domain is DAMVIQNPRYQVTQFGKPVTLSCSQTLNHNVMYWYQQKSSQAPKLLFHYYDKDFNNEADTPDNFQSRRPNTSFCFLDIRSPGLGDTAMYLCATSNRQGITFFEQYFGPGTRLTVT.

The J gene is TRBJ1-1, the V gene TRBV6-5; D is uncertain. CDR3 length: 13 residues. V was pared by 2 bases and J by 3 bases, with 7 bases between. Germline V gene lookup returns CDR1 MNHEY and CDR2 SVGAGI. CDR3 in amino acids: CASSYVGDTEAFF. The CDR3 coding sequence is TGTGCCAGCAGTTACGTGGGCGACACTGAAGCTTTCTTT.